These T cell receptor beta chains were read from a single sample in a study of cytomegalovirus exposure and HLA in healthy donors. The table came from immunoSEQ multiplex PCR; TCRdb's copy has only in-frame clones and leaves some out. The repertoire consists of roughly 230,000 clones, with around 84% occurring once and the leading ten covering 0.2% to 0.25%. Sequenced material: PBMCs. Receptors originate from a girl aged 2 to 10 in good health and CMV-seronegative. Each CDR3 is given with its conserved first and last residue. Each record gives: clone size, CDR3 length, J gene, V gene, D gene, CDR3 protein, CDR3 DNA. A D gene is named only where the DNA matches it firmly. Part of the rows lack a size; the others show once, few, many or a class for expanded clones.

- | 12 | TRBJ1-2 | TRBV19 | - | CASSLINYGYTF | TGTGCCAGTAGTCTTATAAACTATGGCTACACCTTC
few | 15 | TRBJ2-7 | TRBV6-1 | - | CASSEAAGQPTEQYF | TGTGCCAGCAGTGAAGCCGCGGGACAGCCTACGGAGCAGTACTTC
- | 15 | TRBJ2-1 | TRBV29-1 | TRBD2 | CSVTSGGGSYNEQFF | TGCAGCGTTACCAGCGGGGGGGGCTCCTACAATGAGCAGTTCTTC
- | 14 | TRBJ1-5 | TRBV19 | - | CASSAAYSNQPQHF | TGTGCCAGTAGCGCGGCTTATAGCAATCAGCCCCAGCATTTT
- | 13 | TRBJ2-3 | TRBV5-1 | TRBD1 | CASKQGTTDTQYF | TGCGCCAGCAAACAGGGGACCACAGATACGCAGTATTTT
- | 15 | TRBJ2-5 | TRBV4-2 | TRBD1 | CASSQDREGAETQYF | TGTGCCAGCAGCCAAGATCGTGAGGGGGCGGAGACCCAGTACTTC
- | 15 | TRBJ2-1 | TRBV18 | TRBD1 | CASRTQRTGENEQFF | TGTGCCAGCCGTACACAAAGGACAGGGGAAAATGAGCAGTTCTTC
- | 12 | TRBJ2-7 | TRBV6-1 | TRBD2 | CASEGLVYEQYF | TGTGCCAGCGAGGGACTAGTCTACGAGCAGTACTTC
- | 17 | TRBJ1-2 | TRBV19 | TRBD1 | CASSPSTGQGNNYGYTF | TGTGCCAGTAGTCCCTCGACCGGACAGGGCAATAACTATGGCTACACCTTC
- | 21 | TRBJ2-5 | TRBV5-1 | TRBD2 | CASSLASSGGAGLSRQETQYF | TGCGCCAGCAGCTTGGCCTCTAGCGGGGGGGCCGGCTTATCGCGCCAAGAGACCCAGTACTTC
- | 15 | TRBJ2-5 | TRBV19 | TRBD2 | CASKGLAGAGETQYF | TGTGCCAGTAAGGGACTAGCGGGAGCGGGGGAGACCCAGTACTTC
few | 13 | TRBJ1-1 | TRBV6-6 | - | CASSYGPGSEAFF | TGTGCCAGCAGTTACGGGCCGGGGTCCGAGGCTTTCTTT
- | 16 | TRBJ2-1 | TRBV4-1 | TRBD1 | CASSQGLGQGGWEQFF | TGCGCCAGCAGCCAAGGTCTGGGACAGGGGGGATGGGAGCAGTTCTTC
- | 15 | TRBJ2-7 | TRBV9 | TRBD1 | CASSVGTGTSYEQYF | TGTGCCAGCAGCGTAGGGACAGGGACCTCCTACGAGCAGTACTTC
- | 11 | TRBJ2-7 | TRBV30 | - | CAWGHTYEQYF | TGTGCCTGGGGGCATACCTACGAGCAGTACTTC
once | 15 | TRBJ2-1 | TRBV7-9 | - | CASSRPGVKNNEQFF | TGTGCCAGCAGCCGCCCGGGGGTTAAAAACAATGAGCAGTTCTTC
- | 14 | TRBJ1-6 | TRBV5-5 | - | CASSLTVGGEALHF | TGTGCCAGCAGCTTGACGGTCGGAGGGGAGGCCCTCCACTTT
- | 15 | TRBJ1-2 | TRBV10-3 | TRBD1 | CAITPGQLEIYGYTF | TGTGCCATCACCCCGGGACAGCTCGAGATCTATGGCTACACCTTC
once | 13 | TRBJ2-3 | TRBV7-9 | - | CASSLARGDTQYF | TGTGCCAGCAGCTTAGCGCGTGGAGATACGCAGTATTTT
- | 14 | TRBJ2-1 | TRBV4-1 | - | CASSQGALSNEQFF | TGCGCCAGCAGCCAAGGGGCGCTTAGCAATGAGCAGTTCTTC
- | 13 | TRBJ2-7 | TRBV7-7 | - | CASSLEGRYEQYF | TGTGCCAGCAGCTTAGAAGGGAGGTACGAGCAGTACTTC
few | 13 | TRBJ1-5 | TRBV2 | - | CASRSGPNQPQHF | TGTGCCAGCAGGTCAGGGCCCAATCAGCCCCAGCATTTT
few | 15 | TRBJ2-5 | TRBV2 | - | CASRDLTTAGETQYF | TGTGCCAGCAGAGATCTGACTACCGCAGGAGAGACCCAGTACTTC
- | 11 | TRBJ2-1 | TRBV27 | - | CASKRNNEQFF | TGTGCCAGCAAGCGGAACAATGAGCAGTTCTTC
- | 14 | TRBJ1-1 | TRBV9 | - | CASSLGRVNTEAFF | TGTGCCAGCAGCCTAGGACGGGTGAACACTGAAGCTTTCTTT
- | 14 | TRBJ2-7 | TRBV5-8 | - | CASSRARASYEQYF | TGTGCCAGCAGCCGTGCCAGGGCCTCCTACGAGCAGTACTTC
- | 13 | TRBJ2-5 | TRBV6-1 | - | CASSTTRQETQYF | TGTGCCAGCAGTACTACACGACAAGAGACCCAGTACTTC
- | 14 | TRBJ1-3 | TRBV18 | - | CASSPGTGLDTIYF | TGTGCCAGCTCACCTGGTACAGGGCTGGACACCATATATTTT
- | 14 | TRBJ1-5 | TRBV30 | - | CAWSVQQGNQPQHF | TGTGCCTGGAGTGTACAACAGGGCAATCAGCCCCAGCATTTT
- | 15 | TRBJ1-5 | TRBV5-5 | - | CASSSGVRGNQPQHF | TGTGCCAGCAGCTCGGGAGTTAGGGGCAATCAGCCCCAGCATTTT
- | 14 | TRBJ2-3 | TRBV9 | - | CASSVEVRGDTQYF | TGTGCCAGCAGCGTCGAAGTAAGGGGGGATACGCAGTATTTT
few | 12 | TRBJ1-1 | TRBV9 | TRBD1 | CASSPRQGKAFF | TGTGCCAGCAGCCCAAGACAGGGCAAAGCTTTCTTT
- | 14 | TRBJ2-3 | TRBV9 | TRBD2 | CASSVGGALDTQYF | TGTGCCAGCAGCGTCGGGGGGGCCCTCGATACGCAGTATTTT
few | 16 | TRBJ1-2 | TRBV6-5 | TRBD1 | CASSSQGGQGAKGYTF | TGTGCCAGCAGTTCCCAGGGGGGACAGGGGGCAAAGGGCTACACCTTC
- | 14 | TRBJ1-1 | TRBV2 | - | CASVPGQPNTEAFF | TGTGCCAGCGTCCCTGGACAGCCAAACACTGAAGCTTTCTTT
- | 14 | TRBJ1-4 | TRBV18 | - | CASTTGSRNEKLFF | TGTGCCAGCACCACAGGTTCACGAAATGAAAAACTGTTTTTT
few | 15 | TRBJ1-2 | TRBV5-1 | - | CASSLRGREGYGYTF | TGCGCCAGCAGCTTGAGAGGCAGGGAAGGCTATGGCTACACCTTC
- | 16 | TRBJ2-3 | TRBV4-2 | TRBD2 | CASSRLSSGGTDTQYF | TGTGCCAGCAGCCGACTCTCTAGCGGGGGCACAGATACGCAGTATTTT
once | 14 | TRBJ2-7 | TRBV7-9 | - | CASSLDLRSYEQYF | TGTGCCAGCAGCTTAGATCTCAGATCCTACGAGCAGTACTTC
- | 14 | TRBJ2-7 | TRBV5-1 | - | CASSSGTGSYEQYF | TGCGCCAGCAGCTCGGGGACTGGATCCTACGAGCAGTACTTC
- | 11 | TRBJ1-1 | TRBV10-3 | - | CAISERTEAFF | TGTGCCATCAGTGAGCGGACTGAAGCTTTCTTT
- | 15 | TRBJ2-7 | TRBV19 | - | CASSIGNRRSYEQYF | TGTGCCAGTAGTATAGGAAACAGGAGATCCTACGAGCAGTACTTC
- | 15 | TRBJ2-6 | TRBV9 | - | CASSYQGSGANVLTF | TGTGCCAGCAGCTACCAGGGTTCTGGGGCCAACGTCCTGACTTTC
- | 13 | TRBJ1-1 | TRBV2 | TRBD1 | CASPQGARTEAFF | TGTGCCAGCCCCCAGGGGGCGCGCACTGAAGCTTTCTTT
- | 12 | TRBJ2-3 | TRBV2 | TRBD1 | CATSQGADTQYF | TGTGCCACCTCCCAGGGGGCAGATACGCAGTATTTT
- | 12 | TRBJ2-7 | TRBV5-4 | - | CASSSDSYEQYF | TGTGCCAGCAGCTCCGATAGTTACGAGCAGTACTTC
- | 16 | TRBJ2-4 | TRBV7-8 | - | CASSLEIDRSRGSEYF | TGTGCCAGCAGCTTAGAAATTGACAGGTCACGAGGATCAGAGTACTTC
- | 14 | TRBJ1-5 | TRBV5-1 | - | CASSLDGIDEPQHF | TGCGCCAGCAGCTTGGACGGGATTGATGAGCCCCAGCATTTT
- | 17 | TRBJ1-4 | TRBV7-9 | - | CASSSRPRTTTNEKLFF | TGTGCCAGCAGCTCTAGACCCCGGACTACAACTAATGAAAAACTGTTTTTT
few | 14 | TRBJ1-1 | TRBV6-1 | - | CASSEFGGEAEAFF | TGTGCCAGCAGTGAATTTGGGGGCGAGGCTGAAGCTTTCTTT
- | 15 | TRBJ2-3 | TRBV6-1 | TRBD2 | CASSPAGDPLDTQYF | TGTGCCAGCAGTCCGGCGGGGGACCCCTTGGATACGCAGTATTTT
- | 16 | TRBJ1-2 | TRBV18 | TRBD1 | CASSPGQGALEDGYTF | TGTGCCAGCTCACCCGGACAGGGGGCCTTGGAAGATGGCTACACCTTC
- | 12 | TRBJ1-1 | TRBV18 | - | CASSPTGFEAFF | TGTGCCAGCTCCCCTACAGGGTTTGAAGCTTTCTTT
once | 14 | TRBJ2-5 | TRBV2 | TRBD2 | CASREEEYQETQYF | TGTGCCAGCCGGGAGGAGGAGTACCAAGAGACCCAGTACTTC
once | 14 | TRBJ1-2 | TRBV7-9 | TRBD1 | CASSLAGTGNGYTF | TGTGCCAGCAGCTTGGCCGGGACAGGGAATGGCTACACCTTC